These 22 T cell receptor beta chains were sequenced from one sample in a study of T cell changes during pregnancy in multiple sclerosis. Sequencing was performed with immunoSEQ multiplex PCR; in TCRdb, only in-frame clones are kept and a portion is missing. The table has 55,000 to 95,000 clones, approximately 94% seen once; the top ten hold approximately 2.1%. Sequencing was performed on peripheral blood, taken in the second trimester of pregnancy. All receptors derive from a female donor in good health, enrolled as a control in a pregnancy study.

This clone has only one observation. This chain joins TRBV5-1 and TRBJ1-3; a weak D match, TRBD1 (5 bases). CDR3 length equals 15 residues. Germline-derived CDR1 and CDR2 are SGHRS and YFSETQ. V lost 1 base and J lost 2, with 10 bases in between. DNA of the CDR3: TGCGCCAGCAGCTTGCAGGGCGAGACTGGAAACACCATATATTTT. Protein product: CASSLQGETGNTIYF.

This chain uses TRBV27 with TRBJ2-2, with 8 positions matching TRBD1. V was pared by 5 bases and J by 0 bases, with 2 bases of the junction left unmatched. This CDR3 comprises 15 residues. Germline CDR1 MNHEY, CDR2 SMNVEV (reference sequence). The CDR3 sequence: CASSRTGSNTGELFF. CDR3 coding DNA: TGTGCCAGCAGTCGGACAGGGTCGAACACCGGGGAGCTGTTTTTT.

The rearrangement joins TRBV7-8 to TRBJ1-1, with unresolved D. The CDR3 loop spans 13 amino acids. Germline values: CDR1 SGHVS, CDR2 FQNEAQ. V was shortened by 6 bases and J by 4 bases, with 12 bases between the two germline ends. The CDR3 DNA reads TGTGCCAGCAGTCCAACAACGGGCACTGAAGCTTTCTTT. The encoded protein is CASSPTTGTEAFF. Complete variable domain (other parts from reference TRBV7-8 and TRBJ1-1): GAGVSQSPRYKVAKRGQDVALRCDPISGHVSLFWYQQALGQGPEFLTYFQNEAQLDKSGLPSDRFFAERPEGSVSTLKIQRTQQEDSAVYLCASSPTTGTEAFFGQGTRLTVV.

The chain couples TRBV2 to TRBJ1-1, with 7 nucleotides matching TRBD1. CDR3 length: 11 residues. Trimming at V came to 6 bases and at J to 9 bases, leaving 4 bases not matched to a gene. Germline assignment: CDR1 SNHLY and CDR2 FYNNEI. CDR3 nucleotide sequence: TGTGCCAGCAGGACAGGGATTCAAGCTTTCTTT. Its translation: CASRTGIQAFF.

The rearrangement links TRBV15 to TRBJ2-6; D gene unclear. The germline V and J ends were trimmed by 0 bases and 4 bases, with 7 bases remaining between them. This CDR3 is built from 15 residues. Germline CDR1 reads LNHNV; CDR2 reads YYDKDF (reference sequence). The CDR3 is CATSRDLGGANVLTF. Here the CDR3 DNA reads TGTGCCACCAGCAGAGATCTAGGAGGGGCCAACGTCCTGACTTTC.

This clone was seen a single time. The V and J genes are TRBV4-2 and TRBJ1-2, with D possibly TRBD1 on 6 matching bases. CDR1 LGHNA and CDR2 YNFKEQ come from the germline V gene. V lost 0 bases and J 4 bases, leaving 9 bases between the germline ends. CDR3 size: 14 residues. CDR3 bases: TGTGCCAGCAGCCAAGAGGGACAAGTCTATGGCTACACCTTC. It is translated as CASSQEGQVYGYTF.

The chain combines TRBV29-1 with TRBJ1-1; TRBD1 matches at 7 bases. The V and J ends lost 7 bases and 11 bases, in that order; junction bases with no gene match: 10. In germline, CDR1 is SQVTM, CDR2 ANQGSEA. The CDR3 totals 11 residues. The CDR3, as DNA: TGCAGCGCTAGGGACAGCCGGGCGGCTTTCTTT. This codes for CSARDSRAAFF.

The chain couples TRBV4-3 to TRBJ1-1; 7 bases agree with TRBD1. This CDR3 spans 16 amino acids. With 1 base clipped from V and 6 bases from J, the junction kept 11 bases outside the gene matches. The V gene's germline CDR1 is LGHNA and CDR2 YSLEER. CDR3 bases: TGCGCCAGCAGCCAAGTAACGATTCAGGGGGTGCCTGAAGCTTTCTTT. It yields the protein CASSQVTIQGVPEAFF.

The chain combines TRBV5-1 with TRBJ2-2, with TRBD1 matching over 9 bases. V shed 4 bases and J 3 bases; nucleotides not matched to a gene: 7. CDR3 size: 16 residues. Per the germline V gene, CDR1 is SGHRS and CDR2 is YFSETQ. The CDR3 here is CASSKGQGRDTGELFF. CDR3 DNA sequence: TGCGCCAGCAGCAAAGGACAGGGGAGGGACACCGGGGAGCTGTTTTTT.

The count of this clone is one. The DNA of the CDR3 is TGCGCCAGCAGTTCAGGGCACGACTACAATGAGCAGTTCTTC. This translates into CASSSGHDYNEQFF. The V and J genes are TRBV5-1 and TRBJ2-1; TRBD1 is a possible D gene (5 bases). Trimming shortened V by 5 bases and J by 3 bases, and 12 bases separated the two germline ends. Germline V gene lookup returns CDR1 SGHRS and CDR2 YFSETQ. The CDR3 extends over 14 amino acids.

The CDR3 is CASSPGANEKLFF. Here the CDR3 DNA reads TGTGCCAGCAGCCCGGGAGCTAATGAAAAACTGTTTTTT. The V and J genes are TRBV11-3 and TRBJ1-4; no clear D gene. The V gene lost 5 bases and the J gene lost 3 bases, with 7 bases spanning the gap. This CDR3 has 13 amino acids. CDR1 is SGHNT, CDR2 YENEEA, per germline.

The CDR3 sequence: CASSVGRGGEAFF. CDR3 DNA: TGTGCCAGTAGTGTGGGAAGGGGGGGAGAAGCTTTCTTT. The rearrangement joins TRBV19 to TRBJ1-1; perhaps TRBD1 as D (6 bases). V was cut by 5 bases and J by 8 bases, with 15 bases left in between. Germline V gene sequence: CDR1 LNHDA, CDR2 SQIVND (reference sequence). The length of the CDR3 is 13 residues.

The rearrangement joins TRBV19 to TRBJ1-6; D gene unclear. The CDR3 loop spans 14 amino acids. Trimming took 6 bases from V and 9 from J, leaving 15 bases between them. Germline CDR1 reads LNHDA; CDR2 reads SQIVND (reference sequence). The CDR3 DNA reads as TGTGCCAGTAGAACCATCGAGAGCACTTCACCCCTCCACTTT. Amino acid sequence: CASRTIESTSPLHF.

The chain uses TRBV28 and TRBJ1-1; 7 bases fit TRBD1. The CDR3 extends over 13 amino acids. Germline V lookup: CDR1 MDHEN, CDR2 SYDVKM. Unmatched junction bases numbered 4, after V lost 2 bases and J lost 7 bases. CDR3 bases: TGTGCCAGCAGTTTAACAGGGGTAGGTGAAGCTTTCTTT. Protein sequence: CASSLTGVGEAFF.

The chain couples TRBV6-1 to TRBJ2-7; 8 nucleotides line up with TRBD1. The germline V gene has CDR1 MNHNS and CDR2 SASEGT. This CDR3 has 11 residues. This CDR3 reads CASDREYEQYF. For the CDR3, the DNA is TGTGCGTCGGACAGGGAGTACGAGCAGTACTTC.

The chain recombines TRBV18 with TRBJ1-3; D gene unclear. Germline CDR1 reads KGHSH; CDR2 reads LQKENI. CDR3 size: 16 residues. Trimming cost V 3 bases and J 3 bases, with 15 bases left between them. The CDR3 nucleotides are TGTGCCAGCTCACCCCCCAGACCCTCAGGTGGAAACACCATATATTTT. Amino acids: CASSPPRPSGGNTIYF.

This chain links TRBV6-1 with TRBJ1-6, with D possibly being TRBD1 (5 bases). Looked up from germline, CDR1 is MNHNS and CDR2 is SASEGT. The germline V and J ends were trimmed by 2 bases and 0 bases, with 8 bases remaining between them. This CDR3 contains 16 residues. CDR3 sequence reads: CASSEWGSSYNSPLHF. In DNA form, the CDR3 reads TGTGCCAGCAGTGAATGGGGCAGCTCCTATAATTCACCCCTCCACTTT.

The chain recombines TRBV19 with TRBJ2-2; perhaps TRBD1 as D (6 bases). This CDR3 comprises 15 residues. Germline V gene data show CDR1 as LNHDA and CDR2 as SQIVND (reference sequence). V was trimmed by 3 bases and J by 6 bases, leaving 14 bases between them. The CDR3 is CASSILSGESGELFF. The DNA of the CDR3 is TGTGCCAGTAGTATTTTGTCAGGGGAATCCGGGGAGCTGTTTTTT.

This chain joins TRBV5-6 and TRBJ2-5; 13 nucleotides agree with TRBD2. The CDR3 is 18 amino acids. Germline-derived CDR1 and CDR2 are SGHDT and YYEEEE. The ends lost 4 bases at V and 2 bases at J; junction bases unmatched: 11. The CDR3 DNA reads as TGTGCCAGCAGCCCGGATGTGGGACTAGCGGGGCGTCAAGAGACCCAGTACTTC. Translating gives CASSPDVGLAGRQETQYF.

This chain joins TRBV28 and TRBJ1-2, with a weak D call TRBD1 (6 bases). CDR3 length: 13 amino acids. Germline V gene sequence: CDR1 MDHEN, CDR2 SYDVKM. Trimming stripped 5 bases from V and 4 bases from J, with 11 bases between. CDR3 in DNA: TGTGCCAGCAGTGGGGGGGCAGTCTATGGCTACACCTTC. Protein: CASSGGAVYGYTF.

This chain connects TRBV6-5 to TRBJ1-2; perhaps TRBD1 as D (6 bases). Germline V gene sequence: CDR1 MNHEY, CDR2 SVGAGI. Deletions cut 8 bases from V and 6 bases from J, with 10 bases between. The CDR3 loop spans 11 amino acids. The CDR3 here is CASGRQDGYTF. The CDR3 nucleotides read TGTGCCAGCGGCAGACAGGATGGCTACACCTTC.

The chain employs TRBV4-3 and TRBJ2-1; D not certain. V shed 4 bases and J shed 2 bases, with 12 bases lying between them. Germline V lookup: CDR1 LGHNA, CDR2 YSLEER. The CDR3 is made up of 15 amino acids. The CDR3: CASSPRRVTYNEQFF. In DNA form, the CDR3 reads TGCGCCAGCAGCCCAAGACGGGTAACCTACAATGAGCAGTTCTTC.